Many counts were recorded for the clone carrying this T cell receptor (beta chain). Germline-derived CDR1 and CDR2 are DFQATT and SNEGSKA (reference sequence). Trimming at V came to 3 bases and at J to 0 bases, leaving 14 bases not matched to a gene. This CDR3 comprises 19 residues. The TCRbeta library was prepared with unique molecular identifiers. TCRdb called the PCR reads again in MiXCR, with one record for every CDR3 protein. The table shows approximately 640,000 distinct CDR3 sequences, with roughly 15% occurring only once. This specimen belongs to a study of T-cell reconstitution after alpha-beta-depleted transplantation in children.

The receptor was isolated from a human donor who donated a stem cell graft to a child with acute myeloid leukemia. The J gene is TRBJ2-1, the V gene TRBV20-1; 10 bases are shared with TRBD2. Sequenced here: PBMCs from the stem cell graft donor, sampled from the stem cell graft. CDR3 protein: CSASGSSGLADISYNEQFF. CDR3 nucleotides: TGCAGTGCTAGTGGGAGTTCCGGACTAGCGGATATCTCCTACAATGAGCAGTTCTTC.